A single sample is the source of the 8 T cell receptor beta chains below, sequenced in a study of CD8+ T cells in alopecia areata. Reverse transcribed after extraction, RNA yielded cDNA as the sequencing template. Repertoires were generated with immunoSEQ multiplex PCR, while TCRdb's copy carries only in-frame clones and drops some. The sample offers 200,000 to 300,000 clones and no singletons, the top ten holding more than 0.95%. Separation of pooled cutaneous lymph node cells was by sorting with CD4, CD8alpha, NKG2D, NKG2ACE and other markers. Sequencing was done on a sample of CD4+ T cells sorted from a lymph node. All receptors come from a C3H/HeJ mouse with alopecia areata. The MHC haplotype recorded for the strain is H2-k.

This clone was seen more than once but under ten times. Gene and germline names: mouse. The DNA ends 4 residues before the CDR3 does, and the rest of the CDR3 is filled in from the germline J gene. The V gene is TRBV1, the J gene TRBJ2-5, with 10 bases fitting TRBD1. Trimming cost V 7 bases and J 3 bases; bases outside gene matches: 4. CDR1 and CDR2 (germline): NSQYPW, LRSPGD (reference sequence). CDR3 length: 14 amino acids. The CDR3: CTCTPGQGQDTQYF. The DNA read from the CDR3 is TGCACCTGCACCCCGGGACAGGGGCAAGAC.

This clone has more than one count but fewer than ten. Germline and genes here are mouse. CDR3 DNA (partial): TGTGCCTGGAGTCTTGGGTTCTTCTCCTAT. Its protein is CAWSLGFFSY. The full-length CDR3 reads as CAWSLGFFSYEQYF. V is TRBV31 and J is TRBJ2-7, with no clear D. The CDR3 is cut off 4 residues early in the read; its end comes from the germline J gene. The CDR3 runs 14 residues. V was cut by 0 bases and J by 0 bases, with 9 bases left in between. CDR1 is GKSSPN and CDR2 is SITVG in the germline V gene.

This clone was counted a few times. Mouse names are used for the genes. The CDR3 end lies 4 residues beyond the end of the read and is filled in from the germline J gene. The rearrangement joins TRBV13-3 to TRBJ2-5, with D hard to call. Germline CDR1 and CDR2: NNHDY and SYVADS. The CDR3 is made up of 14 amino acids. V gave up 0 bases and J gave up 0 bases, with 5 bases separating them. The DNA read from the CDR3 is TGTGCCAGCAGTGATGGATGGAACCAAGAC. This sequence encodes CASSDGWNQD. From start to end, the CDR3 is CASSDGWNQDTQYF.

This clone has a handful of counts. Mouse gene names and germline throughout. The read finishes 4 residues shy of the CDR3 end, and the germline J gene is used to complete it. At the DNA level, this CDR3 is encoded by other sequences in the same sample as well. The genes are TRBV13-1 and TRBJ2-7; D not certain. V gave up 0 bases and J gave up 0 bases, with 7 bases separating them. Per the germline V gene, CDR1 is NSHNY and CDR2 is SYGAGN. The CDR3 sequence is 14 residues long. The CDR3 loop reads CASSDAPGSYEQYF. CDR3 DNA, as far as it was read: TGTGCCAGCAGTGATGCCCCTGGCTCCTAT.

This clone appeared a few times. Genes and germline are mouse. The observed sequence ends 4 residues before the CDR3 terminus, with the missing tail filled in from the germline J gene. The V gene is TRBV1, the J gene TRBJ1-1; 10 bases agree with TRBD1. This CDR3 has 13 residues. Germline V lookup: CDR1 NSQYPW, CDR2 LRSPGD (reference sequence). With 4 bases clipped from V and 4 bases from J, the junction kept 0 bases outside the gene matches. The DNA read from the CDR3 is TGCACCTGCAGTGGACAGGGGGCCACA. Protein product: CTCSGQGAT. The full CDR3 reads CTCSGQGATEVFF.

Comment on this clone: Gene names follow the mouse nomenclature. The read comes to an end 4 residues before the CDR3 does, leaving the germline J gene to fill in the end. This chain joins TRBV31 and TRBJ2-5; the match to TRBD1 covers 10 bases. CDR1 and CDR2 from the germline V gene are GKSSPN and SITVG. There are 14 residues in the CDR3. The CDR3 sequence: CAWSSGTGEDTQYF. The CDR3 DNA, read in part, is TGTGCCTGGAGCTCCGGGACAGGGGAAGAC.

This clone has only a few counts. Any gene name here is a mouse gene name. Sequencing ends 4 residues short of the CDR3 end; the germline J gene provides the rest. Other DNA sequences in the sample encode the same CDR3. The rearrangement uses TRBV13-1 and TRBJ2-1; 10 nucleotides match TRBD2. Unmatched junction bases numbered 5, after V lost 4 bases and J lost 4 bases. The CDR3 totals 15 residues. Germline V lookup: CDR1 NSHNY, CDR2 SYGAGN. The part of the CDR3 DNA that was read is TGTGCCAGCAGTCCAGACTGGGGGGCTTATGCT. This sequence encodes CASSPDWGAYA. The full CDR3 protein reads CASSPDWGAYAEQFF.

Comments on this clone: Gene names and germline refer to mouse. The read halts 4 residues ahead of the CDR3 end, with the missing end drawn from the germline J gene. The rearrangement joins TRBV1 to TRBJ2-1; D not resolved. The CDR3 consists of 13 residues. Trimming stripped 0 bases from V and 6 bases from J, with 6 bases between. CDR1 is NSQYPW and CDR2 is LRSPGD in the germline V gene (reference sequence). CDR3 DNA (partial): TGCACCTGCAGTGCAGACGCAGGTGCT. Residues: CTCSADAGA. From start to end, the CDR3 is CTCSADAGAEQFF. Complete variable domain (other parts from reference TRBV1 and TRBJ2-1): VTLLEQNPRWRLVPRGQAVNLRCILKNSQYPWMSWYQQDLQKQLQWLFTLRSPGDKEVKSLPGADYLATRVTDTELRLQVANMSQGRTLYCTCSADAGAEQFFGPGTRLTVL.